The TCR beta chain under discussion was sequenced for a study of blood T cells in healthy people across ages. CDR1 and CDR2 from the germline V gene are SGHKS and YYEKEE (reference sequence). V was clipped by 4 bases and J by 0 bases, with 14 bases between them. The length of the CDR3 is 15 residues. PCR was performed a second time for about 6 to 12 cycles using a sample-barcoded 5' primer and a J-beta primer mix. TCRdb reanalysed the 5' RACE reads using MiXCR and keeps one entry per CDR3 protein. Of around 650,000 distinct CDR3 sequences listed, around 32% are singletons. This clonotype was found many times.

The sequencing input was blood. The V call is TRBV5-5, the J call TRBJ2-7; tentatively, D is TRBD1 (5 bases). The origin of this receptor is a woman of 80 years or more in good health. The CDR3 DNA sequence: TGTGCCAGCAGCCCCTGGGCAGGGAACTCCTACGAGCAGTACTTC. Protein product: CASSPWAGNSYEQYF.